Here is one T cell receptor beta chain with its context. Sequencing was performed with immunoSEQ multiplex PCR; in TCRdb, only in-frame clones are kept and a portion is missing. The data hold 100,000 to 150,000 clones, with around 88% observed a single time. Deletions cut 2 bases from V and 4 bases from J, with 3 bases between. This CDR3 has 11 residues. Germline V gene lookup returns CDR1 SGHTA and CDR2 FQGNSA. This sample is drawn from a study of blood T cell repertoires in COVID-19. This chain joins TRBV7-2 and TRBJ2-7, with D hard to call. The sample was peripheral blood. This clonotype was sampled from a woman aged 50 to 65 with active or convalescent COVID-19. The CDR3 loop is CASSLQYEQYF. The CDR3 bases are TGTGCCAGCAGCTTACAGTACGAGCAGTACTTC.